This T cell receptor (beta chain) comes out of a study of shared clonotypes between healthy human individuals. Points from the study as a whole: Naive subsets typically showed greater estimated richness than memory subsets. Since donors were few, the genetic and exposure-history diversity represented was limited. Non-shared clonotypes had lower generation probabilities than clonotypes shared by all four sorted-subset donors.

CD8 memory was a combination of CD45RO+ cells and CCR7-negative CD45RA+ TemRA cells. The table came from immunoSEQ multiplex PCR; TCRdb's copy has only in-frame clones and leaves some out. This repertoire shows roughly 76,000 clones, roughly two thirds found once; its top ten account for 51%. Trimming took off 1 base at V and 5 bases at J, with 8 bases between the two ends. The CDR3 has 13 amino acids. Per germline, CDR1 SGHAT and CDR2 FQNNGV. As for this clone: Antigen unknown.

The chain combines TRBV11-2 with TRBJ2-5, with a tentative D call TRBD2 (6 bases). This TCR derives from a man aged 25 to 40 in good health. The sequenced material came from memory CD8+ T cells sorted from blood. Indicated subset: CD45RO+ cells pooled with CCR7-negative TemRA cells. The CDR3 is CASSLAGVETQYF. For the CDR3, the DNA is TGTGCCAGCAGCTTAGCGGGAGTTGAGACCCAGTACTTC. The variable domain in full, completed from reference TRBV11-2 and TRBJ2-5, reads EAGVAQSPRYKIIEKRQSVAFWCNPISGHATLYWYQQILGQGPKLLIQFQNNGVVDDSQLPKDRFSAERLKGVDSTLKIQPAKLEDSAVYLCASSLAGVETQYFGPGTRLLVL.